The 2 T cell receptor beta chains below all came from one sample that was sequenced in a study of T cells in Graves' hyperthyroidism and ophthalmopathy. Amplification of TCR beta CDR3 regions used RNA as the template. Researchers ran a first-round RT-PCR on the TCR CDR3 using the HTBI primer set. TCRdb analysed the multiplex PCR reads with MiXCR anew, one entry per CDR3 protein. The table lists 700,000 or so distinct CDR3 sequences, approximately 15% of them singletons. Sequencing was done on a sample of blood. These receptors all come from a woman aged 45-59 years with Graves' ophthalmopathy.

Note on this clonotype: Just one base apart from a much larger clone, this may be a read error. The V and J genes are TRBV6-1 and TRBJ2-7; TRBD1 might be the D (6 bases). The CDR3 is 13 residues long. Germline V gives CDR1 MNHNS, CDR2 SASEGT. The CDR3 is CAGRPGTPKEQYF. The CDR3, as DNA: TGTGCCGGCAGACCCGGGACACCTAAGGAGCAGTACTTC.

At least ten counts were recorded for this clonotype. A junction end diverges from the germline sequence, so it may reflect a read error. The chain is built from TRBV5-1 and TRBJ2-2; 10 bases line up with TRBD2. The CDR3 has 16 amino acids. Germline CDR1 and CDR2: SGHRS and YFSETQ. The DNA of the CDR3 is TGCGCCAGCAGCCCGGCAGCGGGAGGGAACACCGGGGAGCTATTTTTT. It codes for CASSPAAGGNTGELFF.